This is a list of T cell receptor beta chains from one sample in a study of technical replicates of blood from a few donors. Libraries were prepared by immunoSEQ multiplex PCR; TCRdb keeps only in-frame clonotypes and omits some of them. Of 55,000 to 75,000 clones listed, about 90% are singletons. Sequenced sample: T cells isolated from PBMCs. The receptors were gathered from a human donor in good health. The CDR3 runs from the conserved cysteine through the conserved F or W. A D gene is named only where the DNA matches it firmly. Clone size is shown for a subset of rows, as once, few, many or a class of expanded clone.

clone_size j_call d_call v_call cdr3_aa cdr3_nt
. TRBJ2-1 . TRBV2 CASIRAGPVNEQFF TGTGCCAGCATAAGGGCAGGGCCGGTCAATGAGCAGTTCTTC
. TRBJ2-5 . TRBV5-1 CASSSQETQYF TGCGCCAGCAGCTCGCAAGAGACCCAGTACTTC
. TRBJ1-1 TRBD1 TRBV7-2 CASSPQGAIISEAFF TGTGCCAGCTCCCCCCAGGGGGCTATTATTTCTGAAGCTTTCTTT
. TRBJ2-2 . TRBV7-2 CASSPDPFSSFSTGELFF TGTGCCAGCAGCCCTGACCCTTTTAGCTCCTTTAGCACCGGGGAGCTGTTTTTT
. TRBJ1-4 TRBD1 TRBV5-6 CASRLTGYNEKLFF TGTGCCAGCAGGTTGACAGGGTATAATGAAAAACTGTTTTTT
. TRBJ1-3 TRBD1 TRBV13 CASSWTGTGINTIYF TGTGCCAGCAGCTGGACCGGGACAGGGATTAACACCATATATTTT
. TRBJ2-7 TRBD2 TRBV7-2 CASSLGSGGSSYEQYF TGTGCCAGCAGCTTAGGTAGCGGGGGGAGCTCCTACGAGCAGTACTTC
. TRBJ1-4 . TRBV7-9 CASRTGNEKLFF TGTGCCAGCAGGACGGGTAACGAAAAACTGTTTTTT
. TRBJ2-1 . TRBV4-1 CASRPVSLDYNEQFF TGCGCCAGCAGACCCGTATCTCTAGATTACAATGAGCAGTTCTTC
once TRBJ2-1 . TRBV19 CASSLVARNEQFF TGTGCCAGTAGTCTTGTAGCCCGTAATGAGCAGTTCTTC
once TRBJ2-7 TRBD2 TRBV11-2 CASSYGTSGYEQYF TGTGCCAGCAGCTATGGGACTAGCGGCTACGAGCAGTACTTC
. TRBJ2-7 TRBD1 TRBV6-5 CASRYMGQGDEQYF TGTGCCAGCAGGTATATGGGACAGGGGGACGAGCAGTACTTC
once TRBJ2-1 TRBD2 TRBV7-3 CASSPPAGVEQFF TGTGCCAGCAGCCCCCCAGCGGGAGTCGAGCAGTTCTTC
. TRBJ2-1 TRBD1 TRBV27 CASSLSPRDRSSYNEQFF TGTGCCAGCAGTTTATCGCCCCGGGACAGAAGCTCCTACAATGAGCAGTTCTTC
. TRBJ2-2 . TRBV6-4 CASSPTATGELFF TGTGCCAGCAGTCCGACTGCCACCGGGGAGCTGTTTTTT
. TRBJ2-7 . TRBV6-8 CASRQTYSRQYF TGTGCCAGCAGGCAGACATACTCGAGGCAGTACTTC
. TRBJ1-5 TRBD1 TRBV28 CASSRTGDQPQHF TGTGCCAGCAGTAGGACAGGGGATCAGCCCCAGCATTTT
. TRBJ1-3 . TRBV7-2 CASSPRRDGSGNTIYF TGTGCCAGCAGCCCACGCAGGGATGGCTCTGGAAACACCATATATTTT
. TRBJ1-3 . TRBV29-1 CSALWGGSGNTIYF TGCAGCGCCCTGTGGGGGGGCTCAGGAAACACCATATATTTT
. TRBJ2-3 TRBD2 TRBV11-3 CASSPRTSGRLADTQYF TGTGCCAGCAGCCCCCGGACTAGCGGGAGGTTGGCAGATACGCAGTATTTT
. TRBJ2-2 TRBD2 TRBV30 CAWSVTSGPMGGELFF TGTGCCTGGAGTGTGACTAGCGGTCCTATGGGCGGGGAGCTGTTTTTT
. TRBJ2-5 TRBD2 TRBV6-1 CASMGGLVETQYF TGTGCCAGCATGGGGGGGTTAGTAGAGACCCAGTACTTC
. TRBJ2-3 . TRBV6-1 CASRETGTDTQYF TGTGCCAGCAGGGAGACAGGTACAGATACGCAGTATTTT